The 21 T cell receptor beta chains below were found in one sample sequenced in a study of cytomegalovirus exposure and HLA in healthy donors (dated 2017 in TCRdb). Libraries were constructed by the immunoSEQ multiplex PCR assay. The table comes from immuneACCESS by way of TCRdb, which keeps in-frame sequences with V and J called. Part of the clones is missing from these tables; in studies checked, under half for an unresolved V gene and the rest for unknown reasons. The sample table lists about 150,000 clones, roughly nine tenths of them with a count of one. 0.6% to 0.8% of the sample is taken by the ten largest. Sequencing was done on a sample of PBMCs. The receptors stem from a man aged 18 to 30 in good health and CMV-seronegative.

The CDR3 sequence is CAWSGSVRANQPQHF. The CDR3 nucleotides are TGTGCCTGGAGTGGGTCCGTCAGGGCAAATCAGCCCCAGCATTTT. The chain recombines TRBV30 with TRBJ1-5, with a weak D call TRBD1 (5 bases). The CDR3 extends over 15 amino acids. CDR1 is GTSNPN, CDR2 SVGIG, per germline (reference sequence). The ends were cut back, 1 base at V and 4 bases at J, with 14 bases in the middle.

The DNA of the CDR3 is TGTGCCAGCAGCCCAAGGGAAACAGGCGAGCAGTACGTC. Translated: CASSPRETGEQYV. This rearrangement joins TRBV7-8 to TRBJ2-7; a possible D gene is TRBD1 (5 bases). The V end lost 5 bases, the J end lost 6 bases, and 14 bases lay between the germline ends. The V gene's germline CDR1 is SGHVS and CDR2 FQNEAQ. This CDR3 is built from 13 residues.

The chain has TRBV7-2 and TRBJ1-2; 7 nucleotides match TRBD1. V shed 5 bases and J 8 bases; nucleotides not matched to a gene: 11. Germline CDR1 SGHTA, CDR2 FQGNSA. The CDR3 loop spans 14 amino acids. In DNA form, the CDR3 reads TGTGCCAGCAGCCCCGGGGACAGTTCTATGGGCTACACCTTC. Its protein is CASSPGDSSMGYTF.

The V and J genes are TRBV7-9 and TRBJ2-3; weak D call: TRBD2 (5 bases). V dropped 5 bases and J dropped 3 bases, with 15 bases sitting between them. In germline, CDR1 is SEHNR, CDR2 FQNEAQ (reference sequence). The CDR3 sequence is 15 residues long. CDR3 in amino acids: CASSDIGGSTDTQYF. The CDR3 DNA is TGTGCCAGCAGCGACATTGGTGGGAGTACAGATACGCAGTATTTT.

This rearrangement joins TRBV29-1 to TRBJ2-3; 10 bases are a match to TRBD2. The J segment lost 7 bases and the V segment lost 6 bases, leaving 10 bases of the junction unmatched. CDR3 size: 14 residues. Germline CDR1 reads SQVTM; CDR2 reads ANQGSEA. CDR3 loop: CSVLTSGVPHTQYF. The DNA of the CDR3 is TGCAGCGTCTTAACTAGCGGGGTACCACATACGCAGTATTTT.

This sequence joins TRBV11-2 and TRBJ1-2, with TRBD1 matching over 8 bases. V dropped 5 bases and J dropped 3; count of bases not matched to a gene: 2. Germline assignment: CDR1 SGHAT and CDR2 FQNNGV. CDR3 length equals 13 residues. CDR3 sequence (DNA): TGTGCCAGCAGCCCGGGACAGGACTATGGCTACACCTTC. This codes for CASSPGQDYGYTF. The full variable domain, with the rest looked up from reference TRBV11-2 and TRBJ1-2, is EAGVAQSPRYKIIEKRQSVAFWCNPISGHATLYWYQQILGQGPKLLIQFQNNGVVDDSQLPKDRFSAERLKGVDSTLKIQPAKLEDSAVYLCASSPGQDYGYTFGSGTRLTVV.

The chain links TRBV1 to TRBJ2-3; TRBD2, the D gene given by the table, was not confirmed from the DNA. TRBV1 has pseudogene status. The CDR3 has 18 residues. Here the CDR3 DNA reads TGCACCAGCAGCCAAGATACCCTATCGGAGGGGATTCCAGATACGCAGTATTTT. This translates into CTSSQDTLSEGIPDTQYF.

The V call is TRBV2, the J call TRBJ2-3; a possible D gene is TRBD2 (6 bases). Trimming took off 8 bases at V and 0 bases at J, with 15 bases between the two ends. The CDR3 is 15 amino acids. Looked up from germline, CDR1 is SNHLY and CDR2 is FYNNEI. CDR3 DNA sequence: TGTGCCAGCGGGAGGAGGGAGGCTAGCACAGATACGCAGTATTTT. Translation: CASGRREASTDTQYF.

The chain uses TRBV19 and TRBJ1-4; D perhaps matches TRBD1 (6 bases). This CDR3 region has 16 residues. Germline CDR1 reads LNHDA; CDR2 reads SQIVND (reference sequence). V was trimmed by 3 bases and J by 7 bases, leaving 18 bases between them. CDR3 nucleotide sequence: TGTGCCAGTAGTATTCATAAACAGGGAAGAGGTGAAAAACTGTTTTTT. This encodes CASSIHKQGRGEKLFF.

This clone was seen a handful of times. V usage is TRBV6-6 and J usage is TRBJ2-7, with D maybe TRBD1 (6 bases). Trimming took off 6 bases at V and 0 bases at J, with 9 bases between the two ends. This CDR3 has 13 amino acids. The V gene's germline CDR1 is MNHNY and CDR2 SVGAGI (reference sequence). CDR3 in amino acids: CASRGASSYEQYF. The CDR3 DNA sequence: TGTGCCAGCAGGGGGGCCAGCTCCTACGAGCAGTACTTC.

This clone was seen a few times. The chain recombines TRBV18 with TRBJ1-1; D gene uncertain. CDR3 length: 14 residues. V lost 6 bases, J lost 0 bases, and 11 bases lay in between. CDR1 is KGHSH, CDR2 LQKENI, per germline. CDR3 in amino acids: CASSPEMLNTEAFF. In nucleotides, the CDR3 is TGTGCCAGCTCCCCGGAGATGCTGAACACTGAAGCTTTCTTT.

The V call is TRBV30, the J call TRBJ2-1; D is perhaps TRBD2 (5 bases). Trimming stripped 0 bases from V and 10 bases from J, with 13 bases between. The CDR3 sequence is 13 residues long. Germline V lookup: CDR1 GTSNPN, CDR2 SVGIG (reference sequence). CDR3 amino acids: CAWSVNGEGEQFF. CDR3 coding DNA: TGTGCCTGGAGTGTAAACGGGGAAGGAGAGCAGTTCTTC.

The CDR3 nucleotides read TGCGCCAGCAGCATAGGACTAGCGGGAGGGCCCGACAATGAGCAGTTCTTC. Its protein product is CASSIGLAGGPDNEQFF. V gene TRBV5-1 combines with J gene TRBJ2-1, with TRBD2 matching 15 bases. Trimming at V came to 4 bases and at J to 5 bases, leaving 7 bases not matched to a gene. This CDR3 contains 17 residues. The V gene's germline CDR1 is SGHRS and CDR2 YFSETQ. Combining the CDR3 with reference TRBV5-1 and TRBJ2-1 gives the whole variable domain KAGVTQTPRYLIKTRGQQVTLSCSPISGHRSVSWYQQTPGQGLQFLFEYFSETQRNKGNFPGRFSGRQFSNSRSEMNVSTLELGDSALYLCASSIGLAGGPDNEQFFGPGTRLTVL.

This sequence joins TRBV19 and TRBJ1-1; no reliable D call. Germline V lookup: CDR1 LNHDA, CDR2 SQIVND (reference sequence). This CDR3 spans 14 amino acids. V was cut by 6 bases and J by 4 bases, with 15 bases left in between. The CDR3 DNA reads as TGTGCCAGTAGCATCGGGGTAACTGGCACTGAAGCTTTCTTT. It translates to CASSIGVTGTEAFF.

This rearrangement joins TRBV7-2 to TRBJ1-2; D is perhaps TRBD1 (6 bases). This CDR3 spans 13 amino acids. Germline V CDR1 and CDR2: SGHTA, FQGNSA. The V end was cut by 4 bases, the J end by 2 bases, with 8 bases between. CDR3 DNA: TGTGCCAGCAGCTCAGGACAGAACTATGGCTACACCTTC. It codes for CASSSGQNYGYTF. Full variable domain (outside the CDR3, taken from reference TRBV7-2 and TRBJ1-2): GAGVSQSPSNKVTEKGKDVELRCDPISGHTALYWYRQSLGQGLEFLIYFQGNSAPDKSGLPSDRFSAERTGGSVSTLTIQRTQQEDSAVYLCASSSGQNYGYTFGSGTRLTVV.

This clone was recorded only once. The chain recombines TRBV7-9 with TRBJ2-3; 13 nucleotides align to TRBD2. Germline CDR1 is SEHNR and CDR2 is FQNEAQ (reference sequence). The CDR3 sequence is 16 residues long. The trim removed 5 bases at V and 2 bases at J, leaving 4 bases unmatched. CDR3 sequence reads: CASSVLAGGNTDTQYF. CDR3 DNA: TGTGCCAGCAGCGTACTAGCGGGAGGGAACACAGATACGCAGTATTTT.

The CDR3 loop reads CASRGTGGLGNTEAFF. The DNA for the CDR3 is TGTGCCAGCAGGGGGACAGGGGGATTGGGGAACACTGAAGCTTTCTTT. The J gene is TRBJ1-1, the V gene TRBV2, with TRBD1 matching over 11 bases. This CDR3 is built from 16 residues. Germline V gene sequence: CDR1 SNHLY, CDR2 FYNNEI. V dropped 6 bases and J dropped 1; count of bases not matched to a gene: 7.

The chain joins TRBV7-2 to TRBJ2-2; 7 nucleotides align to TRBD1. The CDR3 spans 16 residues. Germline lookup yields CDR1 SGHTA and CDR2 FQGNSA. V lost 6 bases, J lost 0 bases, and 7 bases stayed unmatched. CDR3 residues: CASSPWTGANTGELFF. The CDR3, as DNA: TGTGCCAGCAGTCCCTGGACAGGAGCGAACACCGGGGAGCTGTTTTTT.

V and J are TRBV27 and TRBJ1-1, with a tentative D call TRBD1 (6 bases). V lost 2 bases and J lost 7, with 14 bases in between. Germline V gives CDR1 MNHEY, CDR2 SMNVEV (reference sequence). The CDR3 is 14 amino acids. CDR3 loop: CASSLAGGKGEAFF. The DNA for the CDR3 is TGTGCCAGCAGTTTAGCTGGGGGCAAGGGTGAAGCTTTCTTT.

The chain is built from TRBV5-6 and TRBJ2-3; TRBD2 matches at 14 bases. The CDR3 spans 17 residues. Germline CDR1 and CDR2: SGHDT and YYEEEE. The V gene end was trimmed by 4 bases and the J gene end by 4 bases; junction bases not matched to a gene: 8. The CDR3: CASSPRGTSGGSDTQYF. The CDR3 nucleotides are TGTGCCAGCAGCCCAAGAGGGACTAGCGGGGGTTCAGATACGCAGTATTTT. The whole variable domain, remainder taken from reference TRBV5-6 and TRBJ2-3, is DAGVTQSPTHLIKTRGQQVTLRCSPKSGHDTVSWYQQALGQGPQFIFQYYEEEERQRGNFPDRFSGHQFPNYSSELNVNALLLGDSALYLCASSPRGTSGGSDTQYFGPGTRLTVL.

This chain uses TRBV27 with TRBJ2-2, with TRBD2 identical over 7 bases. The CDR3 covers 16 residues. The V gene's germline CDR1 is MNHEY and CDR2 SMNVEV (reference sequence). With 10 bases clipped from V and 5 bases from J, the junction kept 16 bases outside the gene matches. The chain's CDR3 is CATGDGGMPRTGELFF. Here the CDR3 DNA reads TGTGCCACCGGTGACGGGGGGATGCCTAGGACCGGGGAGCTGTTTTTT.